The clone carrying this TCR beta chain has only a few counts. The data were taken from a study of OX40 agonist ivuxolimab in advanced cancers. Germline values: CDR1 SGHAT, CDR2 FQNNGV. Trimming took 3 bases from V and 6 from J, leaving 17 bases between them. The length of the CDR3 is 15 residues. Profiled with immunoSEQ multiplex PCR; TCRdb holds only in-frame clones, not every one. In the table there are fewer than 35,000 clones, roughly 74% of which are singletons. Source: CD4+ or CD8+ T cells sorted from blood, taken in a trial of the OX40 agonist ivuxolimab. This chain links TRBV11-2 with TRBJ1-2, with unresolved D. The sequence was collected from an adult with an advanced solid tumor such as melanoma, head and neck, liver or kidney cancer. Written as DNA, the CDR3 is TGTGCCAGCAGCTTGGAGTCCTGGGTTCGCGATGGCTACACCTTC. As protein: CASSLESWVRDGYTF.